These 24 T cell receptor beta chains came from one sample sequenced in a study of T-cell memory formation after mild COVID-19. TCRdb reanalysed the 5' RACE reads using MiXCR and keeps one entry per CDR3 protein. The data contain around 370,000 distinct CDR3 sequences, roughly 20% of them seen just once; the ten biggest clones take up under 15%. Sample: PBMCs or a T cell subset sorted from them (not recorded which). These receptors originate from an adult woman who had mild COVID-19 (a few samples of this study predate the infection). Cell type and time point are not known.

The J gene is TRBJ2-2, the V gene TRBV12-3 or TRBV12-4; D is tentatively TRBD1 or TRBD2 (5 bases each). The CDR3 contains 16 residues. Trimming removed 6 bases from V and 0 bases from J, with 14 bases in between. CDR3 sequence: CASSSGHSSNTGELFF. CDR3 sequence (DNA): TGTGCCAGCAGCAGCGGACACTCTTCGAACACCGGGGAGCTGTTTTTT.

The chain recombines TRBV15 with TRBJ2-5; D gene uncertain. V was pared by 4 bases and J by 3 bases, with 6 bases between. The CDR3 spans 12 residues. From germline, CDR1 is LNHNV and CDR2 YYDKDF (reference sequence). The CDR3 is CATSITKETQYF. CDR3 DNA: TGTGCCACCAGCATTACGAAAGAGACCCAGTACTTC.

This clonotype was seen a handful of times. CDR3 bases: TGTGCCTGGAGTGACAGGGTTAGCGAGCAGTACTTC. Translated, it gives CAWSDRVSEQYF. This chain joins TRBV30 and TRBJ2-7, with D possibly TRBD1 on 6 matching bases. The CDR3 totals 12 residues. Germline V lookup: CDR1 GTSNPN, CDR2 SVGIG (reference sequence). The V and J ends lost 1 base and 6 bases respectively, with 10 bases between them. The variable domain in full, with the rest retrieved from reference TRBV30 and TRBJ2-7, is SQTIHQWPATLVQPVGSPLSLECTVEGTSNPNLYWYRQAAGRGLQLLFYSVGIGQISSEVPQNLSASRPQDRQFILSSKKLLLSDSGFYLCAWSDRVSEQYFGPGTRLTVT.

The genes are TRBV7-9 and TRBJ2-1; 7 bases are a match to TRBD1. V lost 8 bases to trimming and J lost 2 bases; unmatched junction nucleotides: 6. Per germline, CDR1 SEHNR and CDR2 FQNEAQ (reference sequence). The CDR3 consists of 14 residues. The CDR3 sequence is CASSGQATYNEQFF. The DNA of the CDR3 is TGTGCCAGCTCCGGACAGGCAACCTACAATGAGCAGTTCTTC.

The chain uses TRBV7-8 and TRBJ1-4; D is unresolved. Germline CDR1 reads SGHVS; CDR2 reads FQNEAQ. V was trimmed by 5 bases and J by 3 bases, leaving 16 bases between them. The CDR3 length is 16 residues. The chain's CDR3 is CASSRPRERSNEKLFF. The CDR3 DNA is TGTGCCAGCAGCCGTCCCCGGGAGCGATCTAATGAAAAACTGTTTTTT.

The genes are TRBV29-1 and TRBJ2-1, with 12 positions matching TRBD2. V lost 7 bases to trimming and J lost 9 bases; unmatched junction nucleotides: 10. The germline V gene has CDR1 SQVTM and CDR2 ANQGSEA. CDR3 length equals 14 residues. CDR3 nucleotides: TGCAGCGCCCCGACTAGCGGGAGAGGCGGTGAGCAGTTCTTC. It translates to CSAPTSGRGGEQFF.

This clonotype was seen more than once but under ten times. The chain is built from TRBV7-2 and TRBJ2-1; 7 bases are a match to TRBD2. This CDR3 has 13 amino acids. Trimming at V came to 10 bases and at J to 9 bases, leaving 12 bases not matched to a gene. Germline CDR1 is SGHTA and CDR2 is FQGNSA. CDR3 sequence: CATQWTVAGEQFF. CDR3 DNA: TGTGCCACCCAGTGGACCGTAGCGGGTGAGCAGTTCTTC.

The chain has TRBV6-5 and TRBJ2-7; the D gene could be TRBD1 or TRBD2 (6 bases each). The CDR3 consists of 15 residues. Per the germline V gene, CDR1 is MNHEY and CDR2 is SVGAGI. Trimming stripped 6 bases from V and 2 bases from J, with 17 bases between. The CDR3 region is CASSPIGGGAYEQYF. The CDR3 DNA follows: TGTGCCAGCAGCCCTATTGGAGGGGGAGCCTACGAGCAGTACTTC.

This clonotype came up a few times. This rearrangement joins TRBV7-6 to TRBJ1-2; 7 positions match TRBD1. CDR1 and CDR2 from the germline V gene are SGHVS and FNYEAQ. The CDR3 has 17 amino acids. J was trimmed by 2 bases and V by 1 base; bases with no gene match: 10. As DNA, the CDR3 is TGTGCCAGCAGCTTAGGGGCAGGGGGGAACGTAAACTATGGCTACACCTTC. Translating gives CASSLGAGGNVNYGYTF.

V is TRBV6-5 and J is TRBJ2-1; D may be TRBD1 or TRBD2 (5 bases each). Trimming cost V 2 bases and J 10 bases, with 24 bases left between them. Looked up from germline, CDR1 is MNHEY and CDR2 is SVGAGI. This CDR3 has 17 residues. The CDR3 reads CASSYVRGRAPSGEQFF. CDR3 nucleotides: TGTGCCAGCAGTTACGTGAGGGGCAGGGCCCCCTCCGGGGAGCAGTTCTTC.

This chain links TRBV6-5 with TRBJ1-5; perhaps TRBD1 as D (6 bases). The V end lost 6 bases, the J end lost 4 bases, and 13 bases lay between the germline ends. The CDR3 is made up of 14 amino acids. Germline V lookup: CDR1 MNHEY, CDR2 SVGAGI. The CDR3 bases are TGTGCCAGCAGACTCGGCCAGGGGAATCAGCCCCAGCATTTT. It translates to CASRLGQGNQPQHF.

This clonotype occurred a few times. The chain is built from TRBV15 and TRBJ2-7, with D perhaps matching TRBD1 (5 bases). Between the trimmed V and J ends, which lost 1 base and 6 bases, there was a span of 7 bases. The CDR3 contains 12 residues. The germline CDR1 and CDR2 sequences are LNHNV and YYDKDF (reference sequence). The CDR3 sequence: CATSRATAEQYF. CDR3 sequence (DNA): TGTGCCACCAGCAGAGCGACAGCCGAGCAGTACTTC.

This chain uses TRBV27 with TRBJ1-2, with TRBD1 as a possible D gene (5 bases). CDR1 MNHEY and CDR2 SMNVEV come from the germline V gene (reference sequence). CDR3 length equals 14 residues. Trimming took off 6 bases at V and 7 bases at J, with 18 bases between the two ends. This CDR3 reads CASSPGRQFGGYTF. CDR3 bases: TGTGCCAGCAGCCCGGGGCGACAGTTCGGTGGCTACACCTTC.

The chain recombines TRBV4-2 with TRBJ1-6; possible D gene TRBD1, 5 bases. V lost 6 bases and J 6 bases, leaving 12 bases between the germline ends. Per germline, CDR1 LGHNA and CDR2 YNFKEQ. The CDR3 runs to 14 residues. CDR3 in amino acids: CASRPLGANSPLHF. The CDR3 DNA follows: TGTGCCAGCAGGCCGCTAGGGGCTAATTCACCCCTCCACTTT.

The V gene is TRBV7-6, the J gene TRBJ2-7; D unclear. The CDR3 runs to 18 residues. The germline CDR1 and CDR2 sequences are SGHVS and FNYEAQ. V lost 5 bases and J 3 bases, leaving 26 bases between the germline ends. CDR3 in amino acids: CASSLEARNPRLGYEQYF. For the CDR3, the DNA is TGTGCCAGCAGCCTTGAAGCCAGAAACCCCCGACTGGGCTACGAGCAGTACTTC. Based on the CDR3 plus reference TRBV7-6 and TRBJ2-7, the full variable domain is GAGVSQSPRYKVTKRGQDVALRCDPISGHVSLYWYRQALGQGPEFLTYFNYEAQQDKSGLPNDRFSAERPEGSISTLTIQRTEQRDSAMYRCASSLEARNPRLGYEQYFGPGTRLTVT.

A few counts support this clonotype. The chain uses TRBV7-9 and TRBJ2-7; the D is unclear. The V gene lost 5 bases and the J gene lost 3 bases, with 14 bases spanning the gap. CDR3 length: 14 amino acids. CDR1 is SEHNR, CDR2 FQNEAQ, per germline (reference sequence). The CDR3 coding sequence is TGTGCCAGCAGCCCTACCCGGAGCCGCTACGAGCAGTACTTC. This encodes CASSPTRSRYEQYF.

The V call is TRBV20-1, the J call TRBJ2-7; 9 bases fit TRBD2. J lost 2 bases, V lost 4 bases, and 6 bases had no gene match. CDR1 and CDR2 from the germline V gene are DFQATT and SNEGSKA (reference sequence). This CDR3 is 14 amino acids long. The CDR3 here is CSAMLAGRTYEQYF. In DNA, the CDR3 is TGCAGTGCTATGCTAGCGGGGCGAACCTACGAGCAGTACTTC.

The chain uses TRBV6-5 and TRBJ2-7; maybe TRBD1 (5 bases). V gave up 8 bases and J gave up 3 bases, with 14 bases separating them. CDR3 length: 13 residues. Germline CDR1 is MNHEY and CDR2 is SVGAGI. The CDR3, as DNA: TGTGCCAGCGTTAGTAGGACAAGCTACGAGCAGTACTTC. It yields the protein CASVSRTSYEQYF.

This rearrangement joins TRBV15 to TRBJ1-2, with TRBD1 as a possible D gene (6 bases). Deletions cut 3 bases from V and 7 bases from J, with 21 bases between. The germline CDR1 and CDR2 sequences are LNHNV and YYDKDF (reference sequence). The CDR3 is made up of 16 amino acids. Here the CDR3 DNA reads TGTGCCACCAGCAGCCCCCACAGGGATGGGGTATTTGGCTACACCTTC. It translates to CATSSPHRDGVFGYTF.

Many counts were recorded for this clonotype. This chain connects TRBV5-1 to TRBJ2-5, with D possibly being TRBD2 (5 bases). Germline assignment: CDR1 SGHRS and CDR2 YFSETQ. V dropped 0 bases and J dropped 4 bases, with 7 bases sitting between them. CDR3 size: 13 residues. CDR3 nucleotide sequence: TGCGCCAGCAGCTTGGAAGAGGGAGAGACCCAGTACTTC. It specifies CASSLEEGETQYF.

This clonotype was detected many times. The chain links TRBV5-5 to TRBJ2-7, with 7 positions matching TRBD1. Losses at the gene ends were 7 bases for V and 2 bases for J; bases not matched to a gene: 15. The CDR3 runs 16 residues. Per the germline V gene, CDR1 is SGHKS and CDR2 is YYEKEE (reference sequence). The CDR3 region has the DNA TGTGCCAGCGAGCCGCGCAACAGGGGATCGGCCTACGAGCAGTACTTC. Protein sequence: CASEPRNRGSAYEQYF. The full variable domain, with the rest looked up from reference TRBV5-5 and TRBJ2-7, is DAGVTQSPTHLIKTRGQQVTLRCSPISGHKSVSWYQQVLGQGPQFIFQYYEKEERGRGNFPDRFSARQFPNYSSELNVNALLLGDSALYLCASEPRNRGSAYEQYFGPGTRLTVT.

The table lists this clonotype with many counts. The rearrangement uses TRBV20-1 and TRBJ1-1; D is possibly TRBD1 (6 bases). The CDR3 sequence is 14 residues long. The V end lost 2 bases, the J end lost 4 bases, and 14 bases lay between the germline ends. In germline, CDR1 is DFQATT, CDR2 SNEGSKA (reference sequence). CDR3 coding DNA: TGCAGTGCTAGAATGGGACACCTCCTCACTGAAGCTTTCTTT. Translated: CSARMGHLLTEAFF.

In its sample, this clonotype was seen many times. The chain employs TRBV10-3 and TRBJ2-7; D remains unclear. V was cut by 6 bases and J by 0 bases, with 9 bases left in between. CDR1 and CDR2 from the germline V gene are ENHRY and SYGVKD. The CDR3 is made up of 13 amino acids. DNA of the CDR3: TGTGCCATCAGAGAACCGGACTCCTACGAGCAGTACTTC. This translates into CAIREPDSYEQYF.

This clonotype came up a few times. V usage is TRBV19 and J usage is TRBJ2-6, with 8 positions matching TRBD2. There are 14 residues in the CDR3. Germline V gives CDR1 LNHDA, CDR2 SQIVND (reference sequence). V lost 5 bases, J lost 5 bases, and 2 bases stayed unmatched. The CDR3: CASSLAGRANVLTF. In DNA form, the CDR3 reads TGTGCCAGTAGTTTAGCGGGAAGGGCCAACGTCCTGACTTTC.